This entry lists 10 T cell receptor beta chains sequenced from one sample in a study of shared clonotypes between healthy human individuals. Profiling relied on immunoSEQ multiplex PCR, and the TCRdb table lists in-frame clones only, not all of them. The table shows fewer than 550,000 clones, with almost 80% occurring only once. Specimen: PBMCs. These TCRs come from a middle-aged woman in good health. Some clones in this sample may be carry-over from other donors' samples.

The chain combines TRBV27 with TRBJ2-2, with no clear D. The CDR3 runs to 13 residues. V lost 5 bases, J lost 2 bases, and 6 bases lay in between. Germline CDR1 reads MNHEY; CDR2 reads SMNVEV (reference sequence). This CDR3 is CASSPHNTGELFF. The CDR3 DNA sequence: TGTGCCAGCAGTCCCCATAACACCGGGGAGCTGTTTTTT.

This clone has only a few counts. This chain joins TRBV18 and TRBJ2-1; D unresolved. The CDR3 is made up of 16 amino acids. Trimming removed 0 bases from V and 3 bases from J, with 12 bases in between. Looked up from germline, CDR1 is KGHSH and CDR2 is LQKENI. The CDR3 sequence is CASSPPSRKDYNEQFF. The DNA of the CDR3 is TGTGCCAGCTCACCACCGTCACGTAAAGACTACAATGAGCAGTTCTTC.

This rearrangement joins TRBV19 to TRBJ2-7; TRBD1 aligns across 9 bases. Germline-derived CDR1 and CDR2 are LNHDA and SQIVND (reference sequence). Losses at the gene ends were 7 bases for V and 4 bases for J; bases not matched to a gene: 2. CDR3 length: 12 amino acids. As DNA, the CDR3 is TGTGCCAGTACCGGGACAGGGTACGAGCAGTACTTC. It codes for CASTGTGYEQYF.

This clone was picked up a small number of times. The V call is TRBV29-1, the J call TRBJ1-1; 8 nucleotides line up with TRBD1. The V gene's germline CDR1 is SQVTM and CDR2 ANQGSEA. V was clipped by 6 bases and J by 1 base; unmatched bases: 4. The CDR3 has 13 amino acids. This CDR3 is CSVKTGGNTEAFF. The CDR3 nucleotides are TGCAGCGTAAAAACAGGGGGGAACACTGAAGCTTTCTTT.

The chain combines TRBV29-1 with TRBJ2-7, with 7 positions matching TRBD1. This CDR3 has 12 residues. CDR1 is SQVTM, CDR2 ANQGSEA, per germline. The junction had 4 bases not matched to a gene; V was cut back by 4 bases and J by 4 bases. CDR3 region: CSVGSDRYEQYF. The CDR3 nucleotides are TGCAGCGTTGGATCGGACAGGTACGAGCAGTACTTC.

This chain joins TRBV28 and TRBJ2-3; D may be TRBD1 (6 bases). Germline CDR1 and CDR2: MDHEN and SYDVKM. The CDR3 is 17 amino acids. V was trimmed by 7 bases and J by 3 bases, leaving 23 bases between them. The CDR3 DNA reads as TGTGCCAGCACCCCCCTCGGTAGGGGGTCCGGAACAGATACGCAGTATTTT. The encoded protein is CASTPLGRGSGTDTQYF. The whole variable domain, filled in from reference TRBV28 and TRBJ2-3, reads DVKVTQSSRYLVKRTGEKVFLECVQDMDHENMFWYRQDPGLGLRLIYFSYDVKMKEKGDIPEGYSVSREKKERFSLILESASTNQTSMYLCASTPLGRGSGTDTQYFGPGTRLTVL.

The chain combines TRBV5-4 with TRBJ2-5; the D is unclear. The CDR3 runs to 13 residues. Germline-derived CDR1 and CDR2 are SGHNT and YYREEE (reference sequence). V lost 3 bases and J lost 3, with 9 bases in between. The chain's CDR3 is CASSSPVEETQYF. The CDR3 DNA reads as TGTGCCAGCAGCTCCCCGGTGGAAGAGACCCAGTACTTC.

The rearrangement joins TRBV30 to TRBJ2-7; D possibly corresponds to TRBD2 (6 bases). The CDR3 has 11 residues. In germline, CDR1 is GTSNPN, CDR2 SVGIG (reference sequence). V lost 1 base and J 6 bases, leaving 7 bases between the germline ends. The CDR3 loop is CAWSETSEQYF. The CDR3 bases are TGTGCCTGGAGTGAGACTAGCGAGCAGTACTTC.

The chain links TRBV30 to TRBJ2-2; 9 bases are shared with TRBD2. CDR3 length equals 14 residues. Trimming took 1 base from V and 7 from J; bases not matched to a gene: 4. Germline lookup yields CDR1 GTSNPN and CDR2 SVGIG (reference sequence). CDR3 coding DNA: TGTGCCTGGAGTGGCGGGAGGGATGACGGGGAGCTGTTTTTT. It encodes CAWSGGRDDGELFF. Full variable domain (rest looked up from reference TRBV30 and TRBJ2-2): SQTIHQWPATLVQPVGSPLSLECTVEGTSNPNLYWYRQAAGRGLQLLFYSVGIGQISSEVPQNLSASRPQDRQFILSSKKLLLSDSGFYLCAWSGGRDDGELFFGEGSRLTVL.

This chain links TRBV5-1 with TRBJ2-1; 14 bases agree with TRBD2. Germline V gene data show CDR1 as SGHRS and CDR2 as YFSETQ. V shed 3 bases and J 13 bases; nucleotides not matched to a gene: 6. The CDR3 consists of 14 residues. The CDR3, as DNA: TGCGCCAGCAGCTGGGGGACTAGCGGGAGAGGTCAGTTCTTC. This translates into CASSWGTSGRGQFF.